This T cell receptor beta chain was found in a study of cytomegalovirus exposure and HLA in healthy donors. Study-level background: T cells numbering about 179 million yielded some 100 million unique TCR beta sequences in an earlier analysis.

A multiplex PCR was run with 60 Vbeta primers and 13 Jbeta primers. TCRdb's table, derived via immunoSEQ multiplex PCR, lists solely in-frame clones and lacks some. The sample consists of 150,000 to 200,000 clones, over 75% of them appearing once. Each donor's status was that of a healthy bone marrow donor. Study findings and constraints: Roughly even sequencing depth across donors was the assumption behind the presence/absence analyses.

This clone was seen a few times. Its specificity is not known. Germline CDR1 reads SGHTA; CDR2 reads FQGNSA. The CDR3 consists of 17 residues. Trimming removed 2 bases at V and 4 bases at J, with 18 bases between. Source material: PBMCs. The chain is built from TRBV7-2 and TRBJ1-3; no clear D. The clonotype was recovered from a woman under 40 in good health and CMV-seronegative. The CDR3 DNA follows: TGTGCCAGCAGCTTACTCTTCGGACGCGGGTACGGAAACACCATATATTTT. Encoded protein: CASSLLFGRGYGNTIYF.